Listed below are T cell receptor beta chains from one sample, sequenced in a study of blood T cell repertoires in COVID-19. Only in-frame clones appear in the TCRdb table, and some are missing; sequencing was by immunoSEQ multiplex PCR. Among tens of thousands of clones listed, approximately 83% were seen once. Sequenced: peripheral blood. These receptors all come from a woman aged 60-70 years with acute or convalescent COVID-19. CDR3s include the opening cysteine and the closing phenylalanine or tryptophan. D genes are given only for firm matches. Some rows mark clone size as missing; the rest say once, few, many or name a class of expanded clone.

NA NA TRBJ2-1 TRBV19 CASSIRGGNMAPREQFF TGTGCCAGTAGTATAAGGGGGGGAAATATGGCGCCCCGCGAGCAGTTCTTC
TRBD1 few TRBJ1-5 TRBV19 CASSPDRESQPQHF TGTGCCAGTAGCCCGGACAGGGAAAGTCAGCCCCAGCATTTT
TRBD2 few TRBJ2-2 TRBV3-1/TRBV3-2 CASSSPGRGYGELFF TGTGCCAGCAGCTCTCCCGGGAGGGGATACGGGGAGCTGTTTTTT
NA NA TRBJ2-1 TRBV11-2 CASSSAYNEQFF TGTGCCAGCAGCTCAGCCTACAATGAGCAGTTCTTC
NA NA TRBJ2-7 TRBV10-2 CASAGQYEQYF TGCGCCAGCGCCGGACAGTACGAGCAGTACTTC
TRBD1 NA TRBJ1-2 TRBV7-8 CASSSGQGANGYGYTF TGTGCCAGCAGCTCCGGCCAGGGGGCCAATGGGTATGGCTACACCTTC
NA NA TRBJ2-3 TRBV6-4 CASSDSQGTDTQYF TGTGCCAGCAGTGACTCGCAGGGCACAGATACGCAGTATTTT
NA NA TRBJ2-2 TRBV7-6 CASSFQETGELFF TGTGCCAGCAGCTTTCAGGAAACCGGGGAGCTGTTTTTT
NA few TRBJ2-7 TRBV5-4 CASSSQVGADSSEQYF TGTGCCAGCAGCTCCCAGGTGGGGGCTGATTCCTCCGAGCAGTACTTC
NA NA TRBJ1-1 TRBV7-9 CASSLRGITEAFF TGTGCCAGCAGCCTCAGGGGAATCACTGAAGCTTTCTTT
TRBD1 NA TRBJ2-5 TRBV10-3 CAISEASGGAHETQYF TGTGCCATCAGTGAAGCTTCAGGGGGCGCCCACGAGACCCAGTACTTC
TRBD1 NA TRBJ1-2 TRBV2 CASSDGRGDGYTF TGTGCCAGCAGTGATGGCAGGGGGGATGGCTACACCTTC
NA NA TRBJ2-2 TRBV4-2 CASSQDRTGELFF TGTGCCAGCAGCCAAGACCGGACCGGGGAGCTGTTTTTT
NA NA TRBJ2-6 TRBV7-9 CASSPEQGKVVAGANVLTF TGTGCCAGCAGCCCGGAACAGGGTAAAGTTGTGGCTGGGGCCAACGTCCTGACTTTC
NA NA TRBJ2-5 TRBV10-3 CAISENKIQVPDETQYF TGTGCCATCAGTGAGAATAAAATACAGGTCCCCGATGAGACCCAGTACTTC
TRBD1 NA TRBJ1-2 TRBV27 CASSRDTRQGVANYGYTF TGTGCCAGCAGTCGGGATACCAGACAGGGCGTCGCTAACTATGGCTACACCTTC
NA NA TRBJ1-2 TRBV18 CASSPRESGYGYTF TGTGCCAGCTCACCTAGGGAGTCTGGCTATGGCTACACCTTC
NA NA TRBJ1-5 TRBV30 CAWSARLMSQPQHF TGTGCCTGGAGTGCCAGGCTAATGTCTCAGCCCCAGCATTTT
NA NA TRBJ2-1 TRBV9 CASSVTGTQSSYNEQFF TGTGCCAGCAGCGTAACAGGGACCCAGAGCTCCTACAATGAGCAGTTCTTC
TRBD2 NA TRBJ2-1 TRBV3-1/TRBV3-2 CASSQERWVGGTNEQFF TGTGCCAGCAGCCAAGAACGGTGGGTCGGGGGGACCAATGAGCAGTTCTTC
NA NA TRBJ1-5 TRBV9 CASSVGDGRGQPQHF TGTGCCAGCAGCGTAGGAGACGGGAGGGGTCAGCCCCAGCATTTT
TRBD2 many TRBJ2-3 TRBV30 CAWSKGGGSTDTQYF TGTGCCTGGAGTAAGGGCGGGGGTAGCACAGATACGCAGTATTTT
TRBD1 NA TRBJ2-2 TRBV24-1 CATSDPTTGGITGELFF TGTGCCACCAGTGATCCAACGACAGGGGGCATCACCGGGGAGCTGTTTTTT
NA NA TRBJ2-2 TRBV10-1 CASSEARGSGTGELFF TGCGCCAGCAGTGAGGCTCGGGGGTCTGGGACCGGGGAGCTGTTTTTT
TRBD1 NA TRBJ2-7 TRBV10-3 CAISDAAGGNEQYF TGTGCCATCAGTGATGCGGCAGGGGGCAACGAGCAGTACTTC
NA once TRBJ2-2 TRBV21-1 CASSKAPGGAPGELFF TGTGCCAGCAGCAAAGCTCCCGGGGGGGCCCCCGGGGAGCTGTTTTTT
NA NA TRBJ1-4 TRBV2 CASSEYWSNEKLFF TGTGCCAGTTCTGAATACTGGAGTAATGAAAAACTGTTTTTT
NA NA TRBJ1-6 TRBV5-1 CASRRGTMENSPLHF TGCGCCAGCAGGCGTGGGACAATGGAAAATTCACCCCTCCACTTT
TRBD2 few TRBJ2-2 TRBV5-5 CASTGLAGSSAGELFF TGTGCCAGCACGGGACTAGCGGGGTCCAGCGCCGGGGAGCTGTTTTTT
NA NA TRBJ1-1 TRBV29-1 CSDGGRNTEAFF TGCAGCGATGGAGGTCGGAACACTGAAGCTTTCTTT
TRBD1 NA TRBJ2-5 TRBV5-5 CASTGTGEAETQYF TGTGCCAGCACCGGGACAGGGGAGGCAGAGACCCAGTACTTC
TRBD1 few TRBJ2-1 TRBV25-1 CASKYRDSVSYNEQFF TGTGCCAGCAAATATCGGGACAGTGTCTCCTACAATGAGCAGTTCTTC
NA NA TRBJ1-2 TRBV5-4 CASSLGGSIYGYTF TGTGCCAGCAGCTTGGGTGGCAGTATATATGGCTACACCTTC
NA NA TRBJ1-2 TRBV28 CASSRGGGYYGYTF TGTGCCAGCAGCCGCGGGGGGGGCTACTATGGCTACACCTTC
NA NA TRBJ1-4 TRBV2 CASSENSEKLFF TGTGCCAGCAGTGAAAATTCGGAAAAACTGTTTTTT
NA once TRBJ1-4 TRBV5-1 CASSQLGGTNEKLFF TGCGCCAGCAGCCAGCTCGGGGGAACTAATGAAAAACTGTTTTTT
TRBD2 few TRBJ2-1 TRBV19 CASIASGGQHSYNEQFF TGTGCCAGTATTGCTAGCGGGGGGCAACACTCCTACAATGAGCAGTTCTTC
TRBD1 NA TRBJ2-5 TRBV7-7 CASSSGQGLQTQYF TGTGCCAGCAGCTCCGGACAGGGGCTTCAGACCCAGTACTTC
TRBD1 NA TRBJ1-2 TRBV7-3 CASSSGTGAGGYTF TGTGCCAGCAGCTCCGGGACAGGGGCGGGAGGCTACACCTTC
NA NA TRBJ2-7 TRBV12-3/TRBV12-4 CASSLKGLAEQYF TGTGCCAGCAGTTTGAAGGGGCTGGCCGAGCAGTACTTC
TRBD1 NA TRBJ2-7 TRBV6-5 CASRQGARRYEQYF TGTGCCAGCAGACAGGGGGCTCGCCGGTACGAGCAGTACTTC
TRBD2 once TRBJ2-3 TRBV9 CASSVVEERGGTDTQYF TGTGCCAGCAGCGTAGTAGAGGAGCGGGGGGGCACAGATACGCAGTATTTT
NA NA TRBJ2-2 TRBV6-5 CASSYSAGFDTGELFF TGTGCCAGCAGTTACTCAGCAGGGTTTGACACCGGGGAGCTGTTTTTT
NA once TRBJ2-3 TRBV2 CASTTFPGLISTDTQYF TGTGCCAGCACTACGTTTCCGGGACTTATAAGCACAGATACGCAGTATTTT
TRBD1 NA TRBJ1-2 TRBV20-1 CSASPPTGVYGYTF TGCAGTGCTAGTCCTCCGACAGGGGTCTATGGCTACACCTTC
NA NA TRBJ1-5 TRBV15 CATRREYSNQPQHF TGTGCCACCAGGAGGGAGTACAGCAATCAGCCCCAGCATTTT
NA NA TRBJ2-7 TRBV5-5 CASSAGVAYEQYF TGTGCCAGCAGCGCCGGGGTCGCCTACGAGCAGTACTTC
NA once TRBJ2-1 TRBV6-4 CASSVERGNEQFF TGTGCCAGCAGTGTAGAACGGGGGAATGAGCAGTTCTTC
NA NA TRBJ1-5 TRBV10-1 CASSESYLQPQHF TGCGCCAGCAGTGAGTCCTACCTTCAGCCCCAGCATTTT
TRBD1 NA TRBJ1-4 TRBV15 CATSRGKGQYSSF TGTGCCACCAGCAGAGGAAAGGGACAGTATAGCTCCTTT
TRBD1 NA TRBJ1-1 TRBV5-1 CASSLQGSSNTEAFF TGCGCCAGCAGCTTACAGGGGTCTTCGAACACTGAAGCTTTCTTT
NA few TRBJ1-1 TRBV27 CASRRGSGEEAFF TGTGCCAGCAGGCGGGGATCCGGGGAGGAAGCTTTCTTT
NA NA TRBJ2-5 TRBV7-3 CASSLMGRGAQETQYF TGTGCCAGCAGCTTAATGGGCAGGGGGGCGCAAGAGACCCAGTACTTC